The 28 T cell receptor beta chains in this list originate from one sample, sequenced in a study of OX40 agonist ivuxolimab in advanced cancers. Here immunoSEQ multiplex PCR was the method, and the copy in TCRdb shows in-frame clones only, minus some. Altogether about 82,000 clones are present, approximately 85% being singletons, with the ten largest covering 0.22%. Sequenced material: CD4+ or CD8+ T cells sorted from blood, taken in a trial of the OX40 agonist ivuxolimab. These receptors all come from an adult with an advanced solid tumor such as melanoma, head and neck, liver or kidney cancer.

With respect to this clone: The junction and the germline gene differ at one end; a read error may be behind it. The CDR3 sequence: CASRLGQGAPTEAFF. Here the CDR3 DNA reads TGTGCCAGCAGATTGGGTCAGGGGGCTCCCACTGAAGCTTTCTTT. The V gene is TRBV5-4, the J gene TRBJ1-1; the match to TRBD1 covers 8 bases. The CDR3 is made up of 15 amino acids. Germline lookup yields CDR1 SGHNT and CDR2 YYREEE (reference sequence).

The chain employs TRBV6-6 and TRBJ2-7, with 12 nucleotides matching TRBD2. Germline CDR1 is MNHNY and CDR2 is SVGAGI (reference sequence). The CDR3 consists of 15 residues. Losses at the gene ends were 4 bases for V and 7 bases for J; bases not matched to a gene: 8. Written as DNA, the CDR3 is TGTGCCAGCAGTTCTAGGACAGGACTAGCGGGGGAGCAGTACTTC. It translates to CASSSRTGLAGEQYF.

This clone was observed once. The chain recombines TRBV5-1 with TRBJ2-2; 13 bases are shared with TRBD2. The ends lost 3 bases at V and 1 base at J; junction bases unmatched: 6. CDR1 is SGHRS and CDR2 is YFSETQ in the germline V gene. The CDR3 spans 18 residues. The DNA of the CDR3 is TGCGCCAGCAGCTCCGGCGGGACTAGCGGGATGAACACCGGGGAGCTGTTTTTT. Translating gives CASSSGGTSGMNTGELFF.

This clone was found once. J is TRBJ2-5 and V is TRBV18, with D uncertain. The CDR3 spans 13 residues. Germline V gene data show CDR1 as KGHSH and CDR2 as LQKENI. V lost 1 base to trimming and J lost 5 bases, with 8 bases between them. The CDR3 nucleotides read TGTGCCAGCTCACCACGGGGTGTCGAGACCCAGTACTTC. Translation: CASSPRGVETQYF.

The chain joins TRBV7-3 to TRBJ1-1; D remains ambiguous. V lost 4 bases and J 1 base, leaving 7 bases between the germline ends. CDR3 length: 13 amino acids. Germline loops: CDR1 SGHTA, CDR2 FQGTGA. This chain's CDR3 is CASSYTRNTEAFF. Here the CDR3 DNA reads TGTGCCAGCAGCTACACAAGGAACACTGAAGCTTTCTTT.

The chain is built from TRBV19 and TRBJ1-3, with TRBD1 as a possible D gene (6 bases). Germline V lookup: CDR1 LNHDA, CDR2 SQIVND (reference sequence). The CDR3 length is 13 residues. V was pared by 9 bases and J by 2 bases, with 11 bases between. CDR3 in DNA: TGTGCCAGGGTTGGGGGGCCTGGAAACACCATATATTTT. It yields the protein CARVGGPGNTIYF.

The gene calls are TRBV28 and TRBJ1-1, with D possibly matching TRBD1 (6 bases). This CDR3 spans 13 amino acids. The V gene's germline CDR1 is MDHEN and CDR2 SYDVKM. Trimming stripped 8 bases from V and 0 bases from J, with 10 bases between. The CDR3 is CASARDMNTEAFF. Written as DNA, the CDR3 is TGTGCCAGCGCGAGGGACATGAACACTGAAGCTTTCTTT.

The chain uses TRBV10-3 and TRBJ2-7; D is possibly TRBD1 (5 bases). Trimming pared 3 bases from V and 0 bases from J, leaving 9 bases between. Germline V CDR1 and CDR2: ENHRY, SYGVKD. The CDR3 contains 14 residues. The CDR3 reads CAISETGSSYEQYF. The CDR3 DNA sequence: TGTGCCATCAGTGAAACAGGAAGCTCCTACGAGCAGTACTTC.

This chain connects TRBV9 to TRBJ1-6; 8 bases are a match to TRBD1. CDR3 length equals 15 residues. CDR1 and CDR2 (germline): SGDLS, YYNGEE. V was clipped by 4 bases and J by 7 bases; unmatched bases: 7. CDR3 bases: TGTGCCAGCAGCCCCCAGACAGGGGTAAATTCACCCCTCCACTTT. Its translation: CASSPQTGVNSPLHF.

This sequence joins TRBV7-8 and TRBJ1-3; D unclear. CDR3 length: 12 amino acids. Germline values: CDR1 SGHVS, CDR2 FQNEAQ. Between the trimmed V and J ends, which lost 5 bases and 6 bases, there was a span of 8 bases. In nucleotides, the CDR3 is TGTGCCAGCAGCCCCTCGGTAAACACCATATATTTT. This gives the protein CASSPSVNTIYF. Full variable domain (remainder filled in from reference TRBV7-8 and TRBJ1-3): GAGVSQSPRYKVAKRGQDVALRCDPISGHVSLFWYQQALGQGPEFLTYFQNEAQLDKSGLPSDRFFAERPEGSVSTLKIQRTQQEDSAVYLCASSPSVNTIYFGEGSWLTVV.

The chain combines TRBV28 with TRBJ2-1; 7 bases fit TRBD1. There are 16 residues in the CDR3. CDR1 and CDR2 (germline): MDHEN, SYDVKM. With 1 base clipped from V and 2 bases from J, the junction kept 5 bases outside the gene matches. CDR3 in amino acids: CASSLLRQGTYNEQFF. CDR3 bases: TGTGCCAGCAGTTTATTACGACAGGGCACCTACAATGAGCAGTTCTTC.

This chain joins TRBV18 and TRBJ2-5, with no clear D. CDR1 KGHSH and CDR2 LQKENI come from the germline V gene. Trimming pared 0 bases from V and 1 base from J, leaving 12 bases between. The CDR3 length is 16 residues. This chain's CDR3 is CASSPPQQRLQETQYF. The CDR3 bases are TGTGCCAGCTCACCACCGCAACAGCGACTCCAAGAGACCCAGTACTTC.

This sequence joins TRBV25-1 and TRBJ2-5; 7 bases agree with TRBD1. Germline CDR1 is MGHDK and CDR2 is SYGVNS. V lost 5 bases to trimming and J lost 2 bases; unmatched junction nucleotides: 5. CDR3 length: 14 amino acids. The CDR3 DNA is TGTGCCAGCAGTAGTTCCAGGGGGCAAGAGACCCAGTACTTC. Translating gives CASSSSRGQETQYF.

The chain employs TRBV11-1 and TRBJ1-1, with a tentative D call TRBD1 (5 bases). Germline lookup yields CDR1 SGHAT and CDR2 FQDESV (reference sequence). Trimming pared 0 bases from V and 3 bases from J, leaving 11 bases between. The CDR3 consists of 15 residues. The CDR3 is CASSLAFQGDTEAFF. The CDR3 coding sequence is TGTGCCAGCAGCTTAGCGTTCCAGGGAGACACTGAAGCTTTCTTT.

The chain recombines TRBV28 with TRBJ2-1; D gene uncertain. This CDR3 is 16 amino acids long. CDR1 MDHEN and CDR2 SYDVKM come from the germline V gene. With 6 bases removed from V and 8 bases from J, the gap between germline ends came to 23 bases. The CDR3 spells CASRTASSFSRDEQFF. The CDR3 nucleotides are TGTGCCAGCAGAACCGCCAGTAGCTTCTCAAGGGATGAGCAGTTCTTC.

The rearrangement uses TRBV7-8 and TRBJ2-5; D gene uncertain. The V gene's germline CDR1 is SGHVS and CDR2 FQNEAQ. The CDR3 is 12 amino acids. CDR3 loop: CVTTQLGETQYF. The CDR3 nucleotides read TGTGTTACAACCCAGTTAGGGGAGACCCAGTACTTC.

The CDR3 region has the DNA TGTGCCAGCAGCTTGCTGGACACCTACACTGAAGCTTTCTTT. Its protein is CASSLLDTYTEAFF. The chain is built from TRBV7-8 and TRBJ1-1; D is possibly TRBD1 (5 bases). Trimming shortened V by 3 bases and J by 3 bases, and 11 bases separated the two germline ends. The CDR3 runs 14 residues. Germline V gene data show CDR1 as SGHVS and CDR2 as FQNEAQ. Full variable domain (missing parts from reference TRBV7-8 and TRBJ1-1): GAGVSQSPRYKVAKRGQDVALRCDPISGHVSLFWYQQALGQGPEFLTYFQNEAQLDKSGLPSDRFFAERPEGSVSTLKIQRTQQEDSAVYLCASSLLDTYTEAFFGQGTRLTVV.

This clone was seen just once. CDR3 loop: CASSLDVSGWQFF. CDR3 DNA sequence: TGCGCCAGCAGCTTGGATGTTAGCGGGTGGCAGTTCTTC. The rearrangement links TRBV5-1 to TRBJ2-1; 7 bases align to TRBD2. After removal of 0 bases from V and 12 bases from J, the junction contained 6 bases not matched to a gene. From germline, CDR1 is SGHRS and CDR2 YFSETQ. This CDR3 contains 13 residues.

The gene calls are TRBV28 and TRBJ2-7, with a tentative D call TRBD2 (6 bases). V dropped 5 bases and J dropped 5 bases, with 19 bases sitting between them. This CDR3 has 15 residues. CDR1 is MDHEN, CDR2 SYDVKM, per germline. Here the CDR3 reads CASSPQSGERNEQYV. The DNA for the CDR3 is TGTGCCAGCAGTCCTCAATCGGGGGAGAGGAACGAGCAGTACGTC.

The CDR3 loop reads CASSTREHTEAFF. DNA of the CDR3: TGTGCCAGCAGTACTAGAGAGCACACTGAAGCTTTCTTT. This chain joins TRBV27 and TRBJ1-1; D is uncertain. V dropped 5 bases and J dropped 3 bases, with 10 bases sitting between them. The CDR3 runs to 13 residues. Germline CDR1 is MNHEY and CDR2 is SMNVEV (reference sequence).

This chain connects TRBV25-1 to TRBJ2-7, with TRBD1 identical over 7 bases. The CDR3 is 17 amino acids. Germline lookup yields CDR1 MGHDK and CDR2 SYGVNS. J was trimmed by 0 bases and V by 8 bases; bases with no gene match: 16. CDR3 sequence reads: CASEFPPTGPSSYEQYV. The DNA of the CDR3 is TGTGCCAGCGAGTTCCCCCCGACAGGGCCGAGCTCCTACGAGCAGTACGTC.

This clone was seen a single time. V is TRBV4-1 and J is TRBJ2-7; 8 nucleotides line up with TRBD1. The germline gives CDR1 MGHRA, CDR2 YSYEKL. Unmatched junction bases numbered 8, after V lost 5 bases and J lost 5 bases. The CDR3 covers 14 residues. The CDR3 nucleotides are TGCGCCAGCAGCTTTGGACAGGGTTTAAACGAGCAGTACTTC. It is translated as CASSFGQGLNEQYF.

The gene calls are TRBV19 and TRBJ1-6; TRBD1 is a possible D gene (6 bases). V was trimmed by 6 bases and J by 8 bases, leaving 11 bases between them. The CDR3 runs to 13 residues. CDR1 and CDR2 (germline): LNHDA, SQIVND (reference sequence). The chain's CDR3 is CASRMQGYSPLHF. In nucleotides, the CDR3 is TGTGCCAGTAGGATGCAGGGGTATTCACCCCTCCACTTT. Full variable domain (rest looked up from reference TRBV19 and TRBJ1-6): DGGITQSPKYLFRKEGQNVTLSCEQNLNHDAMYWYRQDPGQGLRLIYYSQIVNDFQKGDIAEGYSVSREKKESFPLTVTSAQKNPTAFYLCASRMQGYSPLHFGNGTRLTVT.

V usage is TRBV27 and J usage is TRBJ1-1; 10 bases map to TRBD1. Germline V gives CDR1 MNHEY, CDR2 SMNVEV (reference sequence). Trimming cost V 2 bases and J 5 bases; bases outside gene matches: 14. CDR3 length: 18 amino acids. This chain's CDR3 is CASSLKTGGAGGVTEAFF. CDR3 bases: TGTGCCAGCAGTTTAAAGACAGGGGGCGCCGGTGGGGTTACTGAAGCTTTCTTT.

The V gene is TRBV19, the J gene TRBJ1-4, with D perhaps TRBD1 (5 bases). The germline V and J ends were trimmed by 10 bases and 3 bases, with 12 bases remaining between them. The CDR3 runs 13 residues. The V gene's germline CDR1 is LNHDA and CDR2 SQIVND (reference sequence). This CDR3 reads CATTRGPNEKLFF. The CDR3 nucleotides read TGTGCCACAACCCGGGGCCCTAATGAAAAACTGTTTTTT.

The DNA of the CDR3 is TGCGCCAGCAGCCCACCAAACTCTGGGGCCAACGTCCTGACTTTC. Translating gives CASSPPNSGANVLTF. The chain is built from TRBV5-1 and TRBJ2-6; D is undetermined. With 4 bases removed from V and 0 bases from J, the gap between germline ends came to 8 bases. The CDR3 runs 15 residues. Germline values: CDR1 SGHRS, CDR2 YFSETQ. The whole variable domain, remainder taken from reference TRBV5-1 and TRBJ2-6, is KAGVTQTPRYLIKTRGQQVTLSCSPISGHRSVSWYQQTPGQGLQFLFEYFSETQRNKGNFPGRFSGRQFSNSRSEMNVSTLELGDSALYLCASSPPNSGANVLTFGAGSRLTVL.

V usage is TRBV10-3 and J usage is TRBJ2-1, with 7 positions matching TRBD2. The CDR3 contains 16 residues. After removal of 6 bases from V and 0 bases from J, the junction contained 8 bases not matched to a gene. Germline lookup yields CDR1 ENHRY and CDR2 SYGVKD. The CDR3 spells CAIRRHPSGSYNEQFF. The CDR3 nucleotides are TGTGCCATCAGGAGACACCCTAGCGGCTCCTACAATGAGCAGTTCTTC.

This chain uses TRBV5-1 with TRBJ2-5; D is unresolved. V was clipped by 0 bases and J by 1 base, with 4 bases between them. CDR3 length equals 13 residues. Germline assignment: CDR1 SGHRS and CDR2 YFSETQ. CDR3 in DNA: TGCGCCAGCAGCTTGGGCAGCCAAGAGACCCAGTACTTC. Translating it yields CASSLGSQETQYF.